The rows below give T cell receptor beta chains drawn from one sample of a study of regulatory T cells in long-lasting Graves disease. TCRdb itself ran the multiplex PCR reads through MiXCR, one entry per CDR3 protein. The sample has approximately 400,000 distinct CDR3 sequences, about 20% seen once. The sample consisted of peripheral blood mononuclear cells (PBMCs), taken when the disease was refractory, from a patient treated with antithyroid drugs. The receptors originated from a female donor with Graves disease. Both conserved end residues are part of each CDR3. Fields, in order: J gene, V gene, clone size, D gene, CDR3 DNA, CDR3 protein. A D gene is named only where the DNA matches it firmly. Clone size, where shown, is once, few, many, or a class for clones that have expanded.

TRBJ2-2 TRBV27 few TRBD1 TGTGCCAGCAGTTCCTTACAGGGGTGGAACACCGGGGAGCTGTTTTTT CASSSLQGWNTGELFF
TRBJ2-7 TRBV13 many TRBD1 TGTGCCAGCAGCAGACGGACAGGGGGCTACGAGCAGTACTTC CASSRRTGGYEQYF
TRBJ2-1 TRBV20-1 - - TGCAGTGCTAGTATCTACAATGAGCAGTTCTTC CSASIYNEQFF
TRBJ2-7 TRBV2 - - TGTGCCAGCAGTGAAGAATATAAGGGGGACGAGCAGTACTTC CASSEEYKGDEQYF
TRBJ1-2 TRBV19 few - TGTGCCAGTAGTATAAATCGGGGACCGACGCCAGGCTACACCTTC CASSINRGPTPGYTF
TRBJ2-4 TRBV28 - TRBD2 TGTGCCAGCAGCTATGCCGGGACTATCACTCAGTACTTC CASSYAGTITQYF
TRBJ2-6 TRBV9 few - TGTGCCAGCAGCCCTTCGGTTGGGGCCAACGTCCTGACTTTC CASSPSVGANVLTF
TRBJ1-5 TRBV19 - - TGTGCCAGTAGTATAATGGAAGGTCAGCCCCAGCATTTT CASSIMEGQPQHF
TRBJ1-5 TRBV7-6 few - TGTGCCAGCAGCTCTGCCTTGGGGCAGCCCCAGCATTTT CASSSALGQPQHF
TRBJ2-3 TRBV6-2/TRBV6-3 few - TGTGCCAGCAGTTCCTCGACTAGACCCACAGATACGCAGTATTTT CASSSSTRPTDTQYF
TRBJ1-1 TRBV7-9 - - TGTGCCAGCAGCCGCACTGGACTAGCGGGCACTGAAGCTTTCTTT CASSRTGLAGTEAFF
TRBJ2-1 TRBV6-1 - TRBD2 TGTGCCAGCACCTTGGGAGCGGGGAGCACCTACAATGAGCAGTTCTTC CASTLGAGSTYNEQFF
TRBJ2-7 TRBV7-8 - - TGTGCCAGCAGCCCGACTAGTAGGGTCGACGAGCAGTACTTC CASSPTSRVDEQYF
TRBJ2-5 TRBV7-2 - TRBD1 TGTGCCAGCAGCCCCGGACAGGTTAACCAAGAGACCCAGTACTTC CASSPGQVNQETQYF
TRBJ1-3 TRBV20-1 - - TGCAGTGCTAGAGATGGGGTCGGAAACACCATATATTTT CSARDGVGNTIYF
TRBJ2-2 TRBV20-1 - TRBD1 TGCAGTGCTAGAGAAATAGGGGGCCCGACCGGGGAGCTGTTTTTT CSAREIGGPTGELFF
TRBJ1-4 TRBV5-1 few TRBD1 TGCGCCAGCAGCTCCAACAGGGGGAATAATGAAAAACTGTTTTTT CASSSNRGNNEKLFF
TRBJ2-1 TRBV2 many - TGTGCCAGCAGTCTCTCCTACAATGAGCAGTTCTTC CASSLSYNEQFF
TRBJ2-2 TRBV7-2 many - TGTGCCAGCAGCCTCTTTTTCGGGGGCACCGGGGAGCTGTTTTTT CASSLFFGGTGELFF
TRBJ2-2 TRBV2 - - TGTGCCAGCAGTGGGTATCTCCCCGTAAACACCGGGGAGCTGTTTTTT CASSGYLPVNTGELFF
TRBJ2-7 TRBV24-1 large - TGTGCCACCAGTGACTCAACCTGGGGCGAGCAGTACTTC CATSDSTWGEQYF
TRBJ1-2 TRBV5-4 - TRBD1 TGTGCCAGCAGCTATCTACAGGGGAACTATGGCTACACCTTC CASSYLQGNYGYTF
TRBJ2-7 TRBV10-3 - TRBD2 TGTGCCCCATCTGCGGTCCGAGAGACTAGCGGGCCCTACGAGCAGTACTTC CAPSAVRETSGPYEQYF
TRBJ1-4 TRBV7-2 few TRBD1 TGTGCCAGCAGCGCGGGACAGGGGGCCTCAACTAATGAAAAACTGTTTTTT CASSAGQGASTNEKLFF
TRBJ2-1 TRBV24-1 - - TGTGCCACCAGTGATTTAGGAGATCCCAATGAGCAGTTCTTC CATSDLGDPNEQFF
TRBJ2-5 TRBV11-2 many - TGTGCCAGCAGCTCCGGGGTGAGGGGCGGCCTGGTTGGGGAGACCCAGTACTTC CASSSGVRGGLVGETQYF
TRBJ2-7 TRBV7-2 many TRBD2 TGTGCCAGCAGCTTAGAAGCGGGAGGGCTGTACGAGCAGTACTTC CASSLEAGGLYEQYF
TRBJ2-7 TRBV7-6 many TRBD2 TGTGCCAGCAGCTTACTAGCGGGAGGTCGTGACGAGCAGTACTTC CASSLLAGGRDEQYF
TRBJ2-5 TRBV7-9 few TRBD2 TGTGCCAGCGCCTGGACTAGCGGAGAGACCCAGTACTTC CASAWTSGETQYF
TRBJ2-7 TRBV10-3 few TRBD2 TGTGCCACGGGGACTAGCGGGAGTACCCACGAGCAGTACTTC CATGTSGSTHEQYF
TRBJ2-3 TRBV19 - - TGTGCCTCACGGAGGGGCACAGATACGCAGTATTTT CASRRGTDTQYF
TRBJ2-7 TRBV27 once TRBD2 TGTGCCAGCAGGAGGCTAGCGGGAAGGGAGCAGTACTTC CASRRLAGREQYF